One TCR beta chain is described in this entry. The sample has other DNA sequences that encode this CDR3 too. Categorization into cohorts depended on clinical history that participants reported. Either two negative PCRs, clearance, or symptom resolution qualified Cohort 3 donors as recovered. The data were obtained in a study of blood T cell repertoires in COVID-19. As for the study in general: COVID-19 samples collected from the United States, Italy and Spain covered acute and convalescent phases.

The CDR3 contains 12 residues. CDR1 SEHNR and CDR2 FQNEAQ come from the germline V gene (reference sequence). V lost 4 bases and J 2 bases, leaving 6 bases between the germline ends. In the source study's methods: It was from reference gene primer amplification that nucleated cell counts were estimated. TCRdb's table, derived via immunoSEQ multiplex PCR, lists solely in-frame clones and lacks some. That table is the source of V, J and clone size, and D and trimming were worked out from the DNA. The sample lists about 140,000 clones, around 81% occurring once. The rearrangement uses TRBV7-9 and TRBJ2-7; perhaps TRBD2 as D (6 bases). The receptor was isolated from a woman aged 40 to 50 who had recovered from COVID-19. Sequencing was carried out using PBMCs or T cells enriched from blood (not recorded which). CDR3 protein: CASSSGAYEQYF. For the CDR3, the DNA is TGTGCCAGCAGCTCGGGGGCCTACGAGCAGTACTTC.